This TCR beta chain was sequenced for a study of blood T cell repertoires in COVID-19. Method: immunoSEQ multiplex PCR; TCRdb's copy keeps in-frame clones and lacks some. The profile covers a few hundred thousand clones, with around 85% appearing a single time and around 3.4% taken by the ten largest. The sequence derives from a woman younger than 30 with acute or convalescent COVID-19. Sample: peripheral blood.

CDR3 protein: CASSYGQGVSNEQFF. The CDR3 coding sequence is TGTGCCAGCAGTTACGGGCAGGGGGTCTCCAATGAGCAGTTCTTC. This chain links TRBV6-5 with TRBJ2-1; 7 bases map to TRBD1. Germline V gene data show CDR1 as MNHEY and CDR2 as SVGAGI. V lost 2 bases, J lost 6 bases, and 7 bases stayed unmatched. CDR3 length equals 15 residues.